This T cell receptor beta chain was identified during a study of blood T cell repertoires in COVID-19. The overall study: Material from acute and convalescent COVID-19 was sourced from the United States, Italy and Spain.

The assay was immunoSEQ multiplex PCR, and TCRdb's table has in-frame clones only and misses some. The sample lists roughly 330,000 clones, 80% to 90% occurring once. CDR1 is LNHDA, CDR2 SQIVND, per germline (reference sequence). This CDR3 spans 16 amino acids. Trimming stripped 4 bases from V and 4 bases from J, with 17 bases between. The sample was PBMCs or T cells enriched from blood (not recorded which). The chain joins TRBV19 to TRBJ1-3, with D possibly being TRBD1 (6 bases). This receptor was taken from a woman in her thirties who had recovered from COVID-19. DNA for the CDR3: TGTGCCAGTAGTACCCCCGGGCAGGGGTCAGGAAACACCATATATTTT. Its protein product is CASSTPGQGSGNTIYF.